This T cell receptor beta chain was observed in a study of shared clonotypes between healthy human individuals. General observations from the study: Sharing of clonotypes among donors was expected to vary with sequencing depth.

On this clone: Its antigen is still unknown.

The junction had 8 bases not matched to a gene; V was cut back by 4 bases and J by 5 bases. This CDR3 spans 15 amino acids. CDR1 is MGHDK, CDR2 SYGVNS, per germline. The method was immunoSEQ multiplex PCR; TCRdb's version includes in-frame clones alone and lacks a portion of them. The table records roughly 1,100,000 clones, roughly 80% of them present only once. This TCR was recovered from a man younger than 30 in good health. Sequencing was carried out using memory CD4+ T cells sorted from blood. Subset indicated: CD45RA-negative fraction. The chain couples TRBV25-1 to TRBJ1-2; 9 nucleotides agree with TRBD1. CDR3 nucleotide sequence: TGTGCCAGCAGTGGGGTAAGGACAGGGGAATATGGCTACACCTTC. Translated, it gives CASSGVRTGEYGYTF.